Below are 16 T cell receptor beta chains sequenced from a single sample in a study of synovial regulatory T cells in juvenile arthritis (dated by TCRdb to between 2014 and 2017). Library preparation employed the immunoSEQ multiplex PCR assay. TCRdb obtained this table from immuneACCESS and retained in-frame rearrangements with V and J assigned. These tables miss some clones; where compared with another copy, unresolved V genes account for less than half of the shortfall, and the remainder is unexplained. The sample table records about 10,000 clones. About 1.1% of the sample is taken by the ten largest. Sequenced: Treg cells from blood. What the cell subset or site label conveys for this sample: remaining (HLA-DR-negative) circulating blood Treg cells. These TCRs come from a donor under 30 with juvenile idiopathic arthritis.

The CDR3 region is CASSNYRTGWAGELFF. V gene TRBV6-5 combines with J gene TRBJ2-2; TCRdb gives TRBD1 as the D gene, but with no DNA this cannot be confirmed. Germline CDR1 and CDR2: MNHEY and SVGAGI. There are 16 residues in the CDR3. The record lacks a DNA sequence.

This chain joins TRBV11-2 and TRBJ1-1; TCRdb's D gene call, TRBD1, goes unchecked for lack of DNA. Germline assignment: CDR1 SGHAT and CDR2 FQNNGV. The CDR3 consists of 12 residues. The DNA sequence is not available. CDR3 loop: CASSFRTGDTFF.

This chain uses TRBV4-1 with TRBJ2-7; TCRdb designates TRBD1, a call that cannot be tested without DNA. CDR1 MGHRA and CDR2 YSYEKL come from the germline V gene. The CDR3 is 17 amino acids. Nucleotide data are not available. The chain's CDR3 is CASSQEVQGGFAYEQYF.

The chain recombines TRBV6-5 with TRBJ2-7. The CDR3 is 14 amino acids. No DNA is given. In germline, CDR1 is MNHEY, CDR2 SVGAGI. The CDR3: CASSRDGTRHEQYF.

V is TRBV7-8 and J is TRBJ1-5. There are 13 residues in the CDR3. No DNA has been recorded. Germline values: CDR1 SGHVS, CDR2 FQNEAQ. This CDR3 is CASSFGGNQPQHF.

This rearrangement joins TRBV2 to TRBJ2-5; no DNA is available, so the TRBD2 call from TCRdb remains unchecked. CDR3 size: 13 residues. A DNA sequence was not provided. Germline V gives CDR1 SNHLY, CDR2 FYNNEI. CDR3 region: CASTGSRGETQYF.

This CDR3 reads CASSLLGDSEAFF. The genes are TRBV18 and TRBJ1-1; the TCRdb D gene call, TRBD1, has no DNA to confirm it. The CDR3 has 13 amino acids. No coding sequence is recorded. Germline V CDR1 and CDR2: KGHSH, LQKENI. Supplemented by reference TRBV18 and TRBJ1-1, the full variable domain reads NAGVMQNPRHLVRRRGQEARLRCSPMKGHSHVYWYRQLPEEGLKFMVYLQKENIIDESGMPKERFSAEFPKEGPSILRIQQVVRGDSAAYFCASSLLGDSEAFFGQGTRLTVV.

The genes are TRBV6-1 and TRBJ1-2. This CDR3 has 17 amino acids. No DNA accompanies this entry. Germline-derived CDR1 and CDR2 are MNHNS and SASEGT. This CDR3 is CASSEVTGSWSWYGYTF.

CDR3 protein: CASSPDRGGTDTQYF. The J gene is TRBJ2-3, the V gene TRBV2; TCRdb's D call, TRBD1, is unchecked because there is no DNA. The length of the CDR3 is 15 residues. Only the protein sequence is given. Germline CDR1 reads SNHLY; CDR2 reads FYNNEI.

V is TRBV27 and J is TRBJ1-2; with no DNA, the TCRdb D assignment of TRBD1 cannot be verified. The CDR3 contains 13 residues. A DNA sequence was not provided. From germline, CDR1 is MNHEY and CDR2 SMNVEV (reference sequence). CDR3 sequence reads: CASSPQGGRGYTF.

V is TRBV11-2 and J is TRBJ2-1; TCRdb indicates TRBD1, and absent DNA this call remains unverified. The CDR3 sequence is 11 residues long. Only the protein is on record. Germline-derived CDR1 and CDR2 are SGHAT and FQNNGV. The CDR3 region is CASSRGTEQFF.

The chain is built from TRBV10-3 and TRBJ1-5; TCRdb lists TRBD1, though no DNA is available to test this call. The CDR3 sequence is 15 residues long. No DNA is recorded. From germline, CDR1 is ENHRY and CDR2 SYGVKD. CDR3 sequence reads: CAISETQGSNQPQHF.

V and J are TRBV11-2 and TRBJ2-7; TCRdb's assignment of TRBD2 cannot be checked, as there is no DNA. Per the germline V gene, CDR1 is SGHAT and CDR2 is FQNNGV. The length of the CDR3 is 18 residues. No DNA sequence is on record. CDR3 in amino acids: CASSFALKGLAERYEQYF.

The chain has TRBV5-4 and TRBJ2-7; the D gene TCRdb calls, TRBD1, cannot be checked with no DNA. Germline values: CDR1 SGHNT, CDR2 YYREEE (reference sequence). The CDR3 spans 15 residues. Only the protein sequence is given. CDR3 in amino acids: CASSPDRGGGDEQYF. Filled out from reference TRBV5-4 and TRBJ2-7, the complete variable domain reads ETGVTQSPTHLIKTRGQQVTLRCSSQSGHNTVSWYQQALGQGPQFIFQYYREEENGRGNFPPRFSGLQFPNYSSELNVNALELDDSALYLCASSPDRGGGDEQYFGPGTRLTVT.

V usage is TRBV2 and J usage is TRBJ2-5; as DNA is missing, the TRBD1 call by TCRdb cannot be tested. This CDR3 has 13 amino acids. No DNA is given. The germline CDR1 and CDR2 sequences are SNHLY and FYNNEI. The chain's CDR3 is CASNEQGTETQYF.

Frequency places this clone as medium-sized (0.01 to 0.1%). CDR3 loop: CASSQSQGREKLFF. This chain connects TRBV4-1 to TRBJ1-4. Germline V gene sequence: CDR1 MGHRA, CDR2 YSYEKL. The CDR3 length is 14 residues. The record lacks a DNA sequence.